This passage covers 2 T cell receptor beta chains from one sample sequenced in a study of shared clonotypes between healthy human individuals. Using immunoSEQ multiplex PCR, the repertoire was profiled, and TCRdb retains in-frame clones only, with some absent. This sample yields a few million clones, of which 80% to 95% are seen a single time; 0.39% belongs to the top ten. Sequences were obtained from naive CD4+ T cells from PBMCs. Subset noted: CD45RA+ positively selected. The receptors here all came from a man between 18 and 35 years old in good health. Some clones in this sample may be carry-over from other donors' samples.

The chain joins TRBV28 to TRBJ1-1, with D tentatively TRBD1 (6 bases). Germline lookup yields CDR1 MDHEN and CDR2 SYDVKM. V was clipped by 3 bases and J by 6 bases, with 11 bases between them. CDR3 length equals 13 residues. The CDR3 DNA follows: TGTGCCAGCAGTTTGGGGGGCATTTCTGAAGCTTTCTTT. Residues: CASSLGGISEAFF.

This chain uses TRBV18 with TRBJ2-1; 14 bases fit TRBD2. The CDR3 consists of 17 residues. Germline-derived CDR1 and CDR2 are KGHSH and LQKENI. V shed 0 bases, J shed 8 bases, and the junction held 6 bases outside the gene matches. In nucleotides, the CDR3 is TGTGCCAGCTCACCACCGGCTGGGACTAGCGGGAGTCATGAGCAGTTCTTC. As protein: CASSPPAGTSGSHEQFF.